This T cell receptor beta chain emerged from a study of blood T cells in healthy people across ages. Regarding the study as a whole: Donors of long life had a larger count of naive CD4+ cells and greater diversity than aged donors. Per million T cells, the diversity of TCR beta decreased roughly linearly as age advanced. Naive T cell percentage by flow cytometry tracked strongly with beta diversity.

V lost 2 bases to trimming and J lost 7 bases, with 11 bases between them. The CDR3 contains 14 residues. Germline V gene lookup returns CDR1 MDHEN and CDR2 SYDVKM. This clonotype occurred a few times. Antigen unknown. Primed by a sample-barcoded 5' primer and a J-beta primer mix, a second PCR proceeded for about 7 to 11 cycles. The template-switch adaptor, which had 12 random nucleotides, put a tag on each cDNA molecule. Via MiXCR, TCRdb re-called the 5' RACE reads, giving one row per CDR3 protein. Of over 950,000 distinct CDR3 sequences in the sample, roughly two fifths were seen once. V usage is TRBV28 and J usage is TRBJ2-2; TRBD2 might be the D (5 bases). Input material: blood. This clonotype was obtained from a man aged 18 to 35 in good health. CDR3 amino acids: CASSLRGKDGELFF. CDR3 coding DNA: TGTGCCAGCAGTTTACGGGGAAAGGACGGGGAGCTGTTTTTT.